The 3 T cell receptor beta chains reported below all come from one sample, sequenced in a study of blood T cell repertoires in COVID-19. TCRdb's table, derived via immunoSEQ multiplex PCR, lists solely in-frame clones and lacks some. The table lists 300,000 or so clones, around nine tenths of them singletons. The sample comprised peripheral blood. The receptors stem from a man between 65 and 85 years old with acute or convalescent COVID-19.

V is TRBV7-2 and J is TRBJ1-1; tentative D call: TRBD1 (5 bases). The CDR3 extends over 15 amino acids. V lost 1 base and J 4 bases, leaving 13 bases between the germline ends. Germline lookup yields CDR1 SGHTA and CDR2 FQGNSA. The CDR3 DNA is TGTGCCAGCAGCTTAGTGCAGAGCGGGGGCACTGAAGCTTTCTTT. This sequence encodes CASSLVQSGGTEAFF.

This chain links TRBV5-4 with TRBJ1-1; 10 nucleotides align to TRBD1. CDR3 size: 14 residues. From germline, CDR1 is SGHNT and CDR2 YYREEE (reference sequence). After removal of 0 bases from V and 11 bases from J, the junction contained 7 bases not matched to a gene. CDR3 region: CASSLATGGNQAFF. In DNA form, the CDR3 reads TGTGCCAGCAGCTTGGCGACAGGGGGCAATCAGGCTTTCTTT.

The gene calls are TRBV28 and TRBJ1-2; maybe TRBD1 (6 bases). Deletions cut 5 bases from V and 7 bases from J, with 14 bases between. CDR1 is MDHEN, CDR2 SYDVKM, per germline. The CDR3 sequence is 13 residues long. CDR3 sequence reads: CASSRVGGGGYTF. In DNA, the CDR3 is TGTGCCAGCAGTCGGGTGGGAGGGGGTGGCTACACCTTC.